This TCR beta chain was recovered during a study of CD8+ T cells in alopecia areata. Whole-study findings and limits: Many of the expanded lesional clones endured in scalp and blood while on tofacitinib. With just one nonresponder, it is still uncertain whether baseline CD8+ expansion relates to response. Under tofacitinib, fewer expanded CD8+ clones appeared among the top 100 scalp clones.

Regarding treatment: oral pan-JAK inhibitor, 5-10 mg twice daily. Isolation of CD4+ and CD8+ T cells from PBMCs was achieved by sorting. This clone occurred a few times. Its antigen is not known. TCR sequencing used cDNA made by reverse transcription of extracted RNA. TCRdb's copy holds only in-frame clones and misses some; the assay was immunoSEQ multiplex PCR. Of under 200,000 clones in the sample, approximately 60% are singletons; the top ten hold 13% to 15%. The CDR3 totals 13 residues. Germline V CDR1 and CDR2: LGHNT, FRNRAP. Trimming cost V 5 bases and J 9 bases; bases outside gene matches: 7. The V call is TRBV12-5, the J call TRBJ1-5; 7 nucleotides match TRBD1. This receptor was obtained from a human donor with alopecia areata. The specimen was CD4+ T cells sorted from blood, collected at week 24, from a patient treated with tofacitinib. CDR3 nucleotide sequence: TGTGCTAGTGGTGCACAGGGGAGCGGGCCCCAGCATTTT. Translating it yields CASGAQGSGPQHF.